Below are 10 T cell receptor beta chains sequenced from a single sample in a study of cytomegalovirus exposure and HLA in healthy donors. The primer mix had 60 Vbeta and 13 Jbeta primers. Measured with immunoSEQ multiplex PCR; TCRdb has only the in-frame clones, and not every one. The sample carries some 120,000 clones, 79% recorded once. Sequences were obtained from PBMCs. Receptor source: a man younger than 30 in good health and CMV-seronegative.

CDR3 loop: CASSVEQGGDTQYF. The DNA of the CDR3 is TGTGCCAGCAGCGTAGAGCAGGGGGGAGATACGCAGTATTTT. The chain links TRBV9 to TRBJ2-3; TRBD1 is a possible D gene (7 bases). The germline V gene has CDR1 SGDLS and CDR2 YYNGEE. The CDR3 runs 14 residues. Trimming removed 0 bases from V and 5 bases from J, with 10 bases in between.

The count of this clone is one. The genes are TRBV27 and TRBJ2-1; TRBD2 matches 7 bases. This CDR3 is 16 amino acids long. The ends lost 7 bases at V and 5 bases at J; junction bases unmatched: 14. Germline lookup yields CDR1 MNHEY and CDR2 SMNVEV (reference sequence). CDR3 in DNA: TGTGCCAGCACGAAAAGGGCTACTGGGAGGGACAATGAGCAGTTCTTC. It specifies CASTKRATGRDNEQFF.

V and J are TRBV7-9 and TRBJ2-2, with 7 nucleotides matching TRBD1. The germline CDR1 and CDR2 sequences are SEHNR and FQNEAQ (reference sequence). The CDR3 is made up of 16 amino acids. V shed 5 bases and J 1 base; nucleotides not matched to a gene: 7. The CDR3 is CASSPSGGKNTGELFF. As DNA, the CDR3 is TGTGCCAGCAGCCCTTCAGGGGGAAAGAACACCGGGGAGCTGTTTTTT. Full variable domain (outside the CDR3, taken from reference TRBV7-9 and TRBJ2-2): DTGVSQNPRHKITKRGQNVTFRCDPISEHNRLYWYRQTLGQGPEFLTYFQNEAQLEKSRLLSDRFSAERPKGSFSTLEIQRTEQGDSAMYLCASSPSGGKNTGELFFGEGSRLTVL.

CDR3 DNA: TGTGCCAGCAGTTTCGGAGCGGGTGGGGCTAATGAGCAGTTCTTC. Its translation: CASSFGAGGANEQFF. V usage is TRBV28 and J usage is TRBJ2-1, with D perhaps matching TRBD2 (6 bases). V was trimmed by 3 bases and J by 7 bases, leaving 16 bases between them. The V gene's germline CDR1 is MDHEN and CDR2 SYDVKM. The CDR3 has 15 amino acids. Supplemented by reference TRBV28 and TRBJ2-1, the full variable domain reads DVKVTQSSRYLVKRTGEKVFLECVQDMDHENMFWYRQDPGLGLRLIYFSYDVKMKEKGDIPEGYSVSREKKERFSLILESASTNQTSMYLCASSFGAGGANEQFFGPGTRLTVL.

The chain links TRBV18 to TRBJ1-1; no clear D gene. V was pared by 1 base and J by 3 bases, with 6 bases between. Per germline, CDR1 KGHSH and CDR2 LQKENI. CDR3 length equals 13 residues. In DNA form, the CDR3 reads TGTGCCAGCTCACCACGGTCGGACACTGAAGCTTTCTTT. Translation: CASSPRSDTEAFF.

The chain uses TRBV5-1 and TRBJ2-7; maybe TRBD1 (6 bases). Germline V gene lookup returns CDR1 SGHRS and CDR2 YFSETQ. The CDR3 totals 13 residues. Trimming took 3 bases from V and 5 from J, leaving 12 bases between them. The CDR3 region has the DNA TGCGCCAGCAGCTACCAGACAGGCGACGAGCAGTACTTC. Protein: CASSYQTGDEQYF.

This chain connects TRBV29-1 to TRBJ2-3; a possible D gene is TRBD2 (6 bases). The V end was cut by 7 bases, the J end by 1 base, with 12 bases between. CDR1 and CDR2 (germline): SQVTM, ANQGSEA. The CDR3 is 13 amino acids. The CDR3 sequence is CSAMGGGTDTQYF. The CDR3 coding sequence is TGCAGCGCCATGGGCGGGGGCACAGATACGCAGTATTTT.

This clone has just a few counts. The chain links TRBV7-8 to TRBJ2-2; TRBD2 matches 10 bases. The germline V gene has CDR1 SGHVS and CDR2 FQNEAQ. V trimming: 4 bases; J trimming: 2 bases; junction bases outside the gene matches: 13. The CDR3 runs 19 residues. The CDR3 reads CASSSPRGASGRNTGELFF. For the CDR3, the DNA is TGTGCCAGCAGCTCGCCCAGGGGGGCTAGCGGGAGAAACACCGGGGAGCTGTTTTTT.

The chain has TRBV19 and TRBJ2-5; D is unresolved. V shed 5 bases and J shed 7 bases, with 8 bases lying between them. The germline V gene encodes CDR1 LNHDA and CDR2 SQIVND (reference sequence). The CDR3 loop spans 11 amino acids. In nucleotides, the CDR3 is TGTGCCAGTAGTCTATACGGGACCCAGTACTTC. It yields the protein CASSLYGTQYF. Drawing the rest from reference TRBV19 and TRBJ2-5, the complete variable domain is DGGITQSPKYLFRKEGQNVTLSCEQNLNHDAMYWYRQDPGQGLRLIYYSQIVNDFQKGDIAEGYSVSREKKESFPLTVTSAQKNPTAFYLCASSLYGTQYFGPGTRLLVL.

The CDR3 sequence is CASNQGPYNEQFF. For the CDR3, the DNA is TGTGCCAGCAATCAGGGTCCCTACAATGAGCAGTTCTTC. V and J are TRBV28 and TRBJ2-1; D perhaps matches TRBD1 (5 bases). The CDR3 has 13 residues. Deletions cut 7 bases from V and 2 bases from J, with 9 bases between. The germline gives CDR1 MDHEN, CDR2 SYDVKM.